The entry below describes one TCR beta chain. The data are from a study of blood T cell repertoires in COVID-19. Across the study: Researchers got acute and convalescent COVID-19 samples from the United States, Italy and Spain.

This CDR3 contains 15 residues. CDR1 is MNHEY and CDR2 is SVGAGI in the germline V gene. V lost 0 bases and J lost 12, with 17 bases in between. Libraries were prepared by immunoSEQ multiplex PCR; TCRdb keeps only in-frame clonotypes and omits some of them. This sample has more than 150,000 clones, with around 87% found just once. The specimen sequenced was peripheral blood. The genes are TRBV6-5 and TRBJ1-4, with TRBD1 as a possible D gene (5 bases). The clonotype originates from a man in his forties or fifties with active or convalescent COVID-19. The CDR3 sequence is CASSYSRAGGDELFF. The CDR3 DNA reads as TGTGCCAGCAGTTACTCGAGGGCCGGAGGGGACGAACTGTTTTTT.